The 3 T cell receptor beta chains below come from one sample, sequenced in a study of T cells in Graves' hyperthyroidism and ophthalmopathy. From RNA transcripts, TCR beta CDR3 regions were amplified. With the HTBI primer set, the TCR CDR3 went through a first round of RT-PCR. In TCRdb, the multiplex PCR reads were re-called with MiXCR into one record per CDR3 protein. The sample gives around 500,000 distinct CDR3 sequences, about 15% of which show up once; under 20% is in the top ten. The sequenced sample was blood. Receptors were obtained from a woman aged 18 to 35 with Graves' hyperthyroidism.

This clonotype was recorded many times. The V call is TRBV27, the J call TRBJ1-4; possibly TRBD1 for D (5 bases). The germline V gene encodes CDR1 MNHEY and CDR2 SMNVEV (reference sequence). The length of the CDR3 is 15 residues. V dropped 6 bases and J dropped 8 bases, with 19 bases sitting between them. The CDR3 sequence is CASSSLQGRSEKLFF. The CDR3 DNA is TGTGCCAGCAGCTCACTGCAGGGAAGATCAGAAAAACTGTTTTTT. The full variable domain, its missing parts supplied by reference TRBV27 and TRBJ1-4, is EAQVTQNPRYLITVTGKKLTVTCSQNMNHEYMSWYRQDPGLGLRQIYYSMNVEVTDKGDVPEGYKVSRKEKRNFPLILESPSPNQTSLYFCASSSLQGRSEKLFFGSGTQLSVL.

This clonotype appeared many times. The chain has TRBV4-2 and TRBJ1-2, with TRBD1 matching 8 bases. Germline V gene lookup returns CDR1 LGHNA and CDR2 YNFKEQ. V lost 2 bases and J lost 8; bases outside the gene matches: 16. This CDR3 spans 17 amino acids. The CDR3 here is CASSQPGTPGTGTGYTF. The CDR3 DNA reads TGTGCCAGCAGCCAACCGGGCACCCCCGGGACAGGCACGGGCTACACCTTC.

This clonotype has ten or more counts. The J gene is TRBJ2-6, the V gene TRBV20-1; TRBD2 matches at 9 bases. The CDR3 is made up of 19 amino acids. The trim removed 1 base at V and 0 bases at J, leaving 10 bases unmatched. CDR1 and CDR2 from the germline V gene are DFQATT and SNEGSKA (reference sequence). The DNA of the CDR3 is TGCAGTGCTAGAGCCCCCCCGGGACTAGCAGACTCTGGGGCCAACGTCCTGACTTTC. Its protein product is CSARAPPGLADSGANVLTF.